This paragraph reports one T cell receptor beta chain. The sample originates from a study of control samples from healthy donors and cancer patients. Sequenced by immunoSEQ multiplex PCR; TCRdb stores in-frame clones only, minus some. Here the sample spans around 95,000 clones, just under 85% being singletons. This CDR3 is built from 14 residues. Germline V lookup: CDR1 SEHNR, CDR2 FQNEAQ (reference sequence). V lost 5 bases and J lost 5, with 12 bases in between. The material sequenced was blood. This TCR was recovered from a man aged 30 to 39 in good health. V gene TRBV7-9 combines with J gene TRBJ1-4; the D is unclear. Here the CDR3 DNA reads TGTGCCAGCAGCGCCGGCCGAGCGAATGAAAAACTGTTTTTT. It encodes CASSAGRANEKLFF.